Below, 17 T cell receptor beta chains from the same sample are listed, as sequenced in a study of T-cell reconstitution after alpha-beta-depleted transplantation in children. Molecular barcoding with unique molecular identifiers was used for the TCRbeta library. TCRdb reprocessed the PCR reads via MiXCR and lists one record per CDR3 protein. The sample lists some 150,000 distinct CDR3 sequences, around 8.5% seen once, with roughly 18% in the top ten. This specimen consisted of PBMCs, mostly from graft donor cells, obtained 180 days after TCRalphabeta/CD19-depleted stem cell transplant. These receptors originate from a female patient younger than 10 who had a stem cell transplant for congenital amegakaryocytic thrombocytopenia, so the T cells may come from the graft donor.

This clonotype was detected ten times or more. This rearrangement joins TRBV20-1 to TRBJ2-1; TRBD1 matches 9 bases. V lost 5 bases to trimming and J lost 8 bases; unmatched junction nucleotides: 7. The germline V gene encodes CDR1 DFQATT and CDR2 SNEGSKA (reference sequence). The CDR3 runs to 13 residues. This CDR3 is CSALRTGADEQFF. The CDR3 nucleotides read TGCAGTGCTCTCCGGACAGGGGCGGATGAGCAGTTCTTC.

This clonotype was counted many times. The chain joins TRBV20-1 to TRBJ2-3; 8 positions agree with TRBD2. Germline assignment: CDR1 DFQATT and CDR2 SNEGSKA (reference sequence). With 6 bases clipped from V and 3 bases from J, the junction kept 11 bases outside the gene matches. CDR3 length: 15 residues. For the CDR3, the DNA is TGCAGTGCCACGGGGGCGGGAGGCCAGACAGATACGCAGTATTTT. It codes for CSATGAGGQTDTQYF.

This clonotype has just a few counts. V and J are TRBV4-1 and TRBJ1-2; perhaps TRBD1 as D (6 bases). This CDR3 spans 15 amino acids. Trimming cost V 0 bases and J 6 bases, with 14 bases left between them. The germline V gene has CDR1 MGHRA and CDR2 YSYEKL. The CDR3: CASSQDRQVRDGYTF. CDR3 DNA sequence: TGCGCCAGCAGCCAAGATAGACAGGTCAGGGATGGCTACACCTTC.

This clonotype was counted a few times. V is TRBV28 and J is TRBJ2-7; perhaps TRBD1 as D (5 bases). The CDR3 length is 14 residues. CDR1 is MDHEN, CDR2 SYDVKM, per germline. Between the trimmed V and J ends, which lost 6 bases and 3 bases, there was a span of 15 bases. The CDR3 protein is CASSSFDSVYEQYF. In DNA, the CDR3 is TGTGCCAGCAGCTCCTTTGACAGCGTCTACGAGCAGTACTTC.

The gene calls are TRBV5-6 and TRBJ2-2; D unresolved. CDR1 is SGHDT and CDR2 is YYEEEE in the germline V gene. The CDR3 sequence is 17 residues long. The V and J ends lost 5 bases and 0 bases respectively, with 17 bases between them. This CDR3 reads CASSSVKYNTNTGELFF. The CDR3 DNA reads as TGTGCCAGCAGTTCGGTAAAGTACAATACGAACACCGGGGAGCTGTTTTTT.

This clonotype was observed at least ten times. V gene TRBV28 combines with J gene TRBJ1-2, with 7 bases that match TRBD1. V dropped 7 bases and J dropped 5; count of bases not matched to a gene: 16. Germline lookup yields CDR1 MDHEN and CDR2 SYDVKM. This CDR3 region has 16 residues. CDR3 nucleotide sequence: TGTGCCAGCAAGGGCTTCACGGACAGGACCATTTATGGCTACACCTTC. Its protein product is CASKGFTDRTIYGYTF.

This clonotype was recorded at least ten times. The CDR3 loop reads CASSFSGGRVIAKNIQYF. CDR3 DNA sequence: TGTGCCAGCAGTTTCTCAGGAGGCAGGGTAATAGCCAAAAACATTCAGTACTTC. The V call is TRBV12-3 or TRBV12-4, the J call TRBJ2-4; the D gene could be TRBD1 or TRBD2 (5 bases each). Trimming pared 3 bases from V and 0 bases from J, leaving 18 bases between. The CDR3 has 18 amino acids.

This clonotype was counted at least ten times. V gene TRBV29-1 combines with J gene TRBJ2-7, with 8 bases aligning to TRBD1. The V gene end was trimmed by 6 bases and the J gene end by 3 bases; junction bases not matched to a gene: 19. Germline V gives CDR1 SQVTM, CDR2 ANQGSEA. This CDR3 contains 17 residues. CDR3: CSVVADRGSRALYEQYF. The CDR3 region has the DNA TGCAGCGTCGTGGCCGACAGGGGTTCCCGCGCACTCTACGAGCAGTACTTC.

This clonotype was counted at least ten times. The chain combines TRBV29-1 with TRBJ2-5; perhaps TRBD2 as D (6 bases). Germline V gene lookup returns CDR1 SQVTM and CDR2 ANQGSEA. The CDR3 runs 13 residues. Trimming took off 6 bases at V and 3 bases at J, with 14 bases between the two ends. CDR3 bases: TGCAGCGTCTACGGGAGTCGAGAAGAGACCCAGTACTTC. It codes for CSVYGSREETQYF.

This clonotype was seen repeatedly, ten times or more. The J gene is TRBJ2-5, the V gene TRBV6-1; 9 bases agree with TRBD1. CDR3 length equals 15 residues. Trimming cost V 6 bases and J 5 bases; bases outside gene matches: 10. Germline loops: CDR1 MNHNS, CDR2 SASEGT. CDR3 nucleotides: TGTGCCAGCAGAGTCCTCCGGGACAGGGTGGAGACCCAGTACTTC. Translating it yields CASRVLRDRVETQYF.

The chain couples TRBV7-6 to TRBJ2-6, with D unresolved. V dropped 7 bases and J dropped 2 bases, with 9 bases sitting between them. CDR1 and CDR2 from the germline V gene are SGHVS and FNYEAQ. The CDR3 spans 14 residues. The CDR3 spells CASKRSAGANVLTF. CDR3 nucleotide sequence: TGTGCCAGCAAACGGTCAGCTGGGGCCAACGTCCTGACTTTC. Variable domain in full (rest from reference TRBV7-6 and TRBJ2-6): GAGVSQSPRYKVTKRGQDVALRCDPISGHVSLYWYRQALGQGPEFLTYFNYEAQQDKSGLPNDRFSAERPEGSISTLTIQRTEQRDSAMYRCASKRSAGANVLTFGAGSRLTVL.

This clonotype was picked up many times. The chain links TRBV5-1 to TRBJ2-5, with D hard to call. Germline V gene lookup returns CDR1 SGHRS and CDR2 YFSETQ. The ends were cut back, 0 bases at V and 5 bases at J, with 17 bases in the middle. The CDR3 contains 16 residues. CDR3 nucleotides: TGCGCCAGCAGCTTGGAAGCGCGGCAGCCTTCCGAGACCCAGTACTTC. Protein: CASSLEARQPSETQYF. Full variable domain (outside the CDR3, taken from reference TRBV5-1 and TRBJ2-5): KAGVTQTPRYLIKTRGQQVTLSCSPISGHRSVSWYQQTPGQGLQFLFEYFSETQRNKGNFPGRFSGRQFSNSRSEMNVSTLELGDSALYLCASSLEARQPSETQYFGPGTRLLVL.

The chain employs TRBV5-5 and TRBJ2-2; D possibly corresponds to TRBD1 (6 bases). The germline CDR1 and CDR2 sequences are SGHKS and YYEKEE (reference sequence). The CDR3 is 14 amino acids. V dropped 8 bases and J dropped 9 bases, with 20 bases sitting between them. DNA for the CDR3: TGTGCCAGGGGCCAGGGACACCCCCGCTGGGAGCTGTTTTTT. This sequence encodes CARGQGHPRWELFF. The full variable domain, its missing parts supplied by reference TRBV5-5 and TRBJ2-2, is DAGVTQSPTHLIKTRGQQVTLRCSPISGHKSVSWYQQVLGQGPQFIFQYYEKEERGRGNFPDRFSARQFPNYSSELNVNALLLGDSALYLCARGQGHPRWELFFGEGSRLTVL.

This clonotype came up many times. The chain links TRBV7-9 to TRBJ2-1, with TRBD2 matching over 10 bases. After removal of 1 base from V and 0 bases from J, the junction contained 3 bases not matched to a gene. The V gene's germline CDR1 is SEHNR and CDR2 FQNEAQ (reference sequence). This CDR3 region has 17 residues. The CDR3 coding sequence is TGTGCCAGCAGCTTAGGGGGACTAGCGACCTCCTACAATGAGCAGTTCTTC. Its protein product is CASSLGGLATSYNEQFF.

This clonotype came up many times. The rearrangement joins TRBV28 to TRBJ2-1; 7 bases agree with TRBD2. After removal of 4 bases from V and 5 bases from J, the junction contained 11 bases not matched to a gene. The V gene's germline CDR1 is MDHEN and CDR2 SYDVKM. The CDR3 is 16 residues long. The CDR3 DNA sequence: TGTGCCAGCAGTTGGGGTGGAGCGGGAACCCACAATGAGCAGTTCTTC. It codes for CASSWGGAGTHNEQFF.

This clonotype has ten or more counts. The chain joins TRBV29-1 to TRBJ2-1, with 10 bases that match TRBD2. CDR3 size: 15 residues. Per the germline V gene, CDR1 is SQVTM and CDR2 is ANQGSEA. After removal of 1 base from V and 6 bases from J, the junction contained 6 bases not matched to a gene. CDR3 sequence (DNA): TGCAGCGTTGAAGTGGGGACTAGCGAAAGCAATGAGCAGTTCTTC. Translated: CSVEVGTSESNEQFF.

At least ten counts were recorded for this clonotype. Here the CDR3 reads CSARDLRGPNGWQYF. CDR3 DNA: TGCAGTGCTAGAGATCTCAGGGGGCCGAACGGGTGGCAGTACTTC. The chain recombines TRBV20-1 with TRBJ2-7; 8 bases fit TRBD1. The V gene's germline CDR1 is DFQATT and CDR2 SNEGSKA (reference sequence). The CDR3 has 15 residues. With 0 bases clipped from V and 9 bases from J, the junction kept 13 bases outside the gene matches.